This TCR beta chain was documented in a study of regulatory T cells in long-lasting Graves disease. The overall study: For a period under 3 months, newly diagnosed Graves' patients had taken antithyroid drugs. Broader study findings: Graves' patients with persistent disease showed TCR diversity lower than patients newly diagnosed. The small sample size may have reduced accuracy.

Libraries of TCR beta came from iRepertoire HTBI primers plus Arm-PCR of CDR3 regions. TCRdb passed the multiplex PCR reads through MiXCR, listing each CDR3 protein once. Here the sample spans about 500,000 distinct CDR3 sequences, 12% being singletons. Germline loops: CDR1 SGHDN, CDR2 FVKESK. Trimming removed 5 bases from V and 8 bases from J, with 8 bases in between. This CDR3 region has 11 residues. Comments on this clonotype: The antigen is undetermined.

The time point is: newly diagnosed GD, antithyroid drugs for less than 3 months. TCR sequences were obtained from RNA taken from PBMCs. These data were also reused for a study on T cells in Graves' hyperthyroidism and ophthalmopathy.

The material was peripheral blood mononuclear cells (PBMCs), obtained at new diagnosis, from a patient treated with antithyroid drugs. The sequence derives from a woman in her twenties or thirties with Graves disease. This chain uses TRBV14 with TRBJ2-3, with D possibly TRBD2 on 5 matching bases. The CDR3 spells CASSKGGTQYF. The CDR3 region has the DNA TGTGCCAGCAGCAAAGGAGGTACGCAGTATTTT.